The 23 T cell receptor beta chains in this list originate from one sample, sequenced in a study of blood T cell repertoires in COVID-19. Sequencing used immunoSEQ multiplex PCR; TCRdb keeps in-frame clones, though not all of them. The sample has 250,000 to 300,000 clones, 80% to 90% seen once. Sequencing was done on a sample of peripheral blood. Source of these receptors: a woman in her 30s with active or convalescent COVID-19.

This clone has just one count. V gene TRBV4-3 combines with J gene TRBJ1-5, with 8 bases that match TRBD1. V was clipped by 4 bases and J by 7 bases; unmatched bases: 9. Per the germline V gene, CDR1 is LGHNA and CDR2 is YSLEER. The CDR3 totals 15 residues. The CDR3 here is CASSLDRVGGQPQHF. Written as DNA, the CDR3 is TGCGCCAGCAGCCTGGACAGGGTGGGTGGACAGCCCCAGCATTTT.

This chain joins TRBV4-1 and TRBJ1-5; possibly TRBD1 for D (6 bases). This CDR3 has 15 residues. Trimming removed 6 bases from V and 0 bases from J, with 12 bases in between. From germline, CDR1 is MGHRA and CDR2 YSYEKL. The CDR3 is CASREGQNSNQPQHF. The CDR3 DNA reads as TGCGCCAGCAGGGAAGGACAGAATAGCAATCAGCCCCAGCATTTT.

The chain links TRBV28 to TRBJ1-1, with TRBD1 matching over 8 bases. V lost 6 bases and J lost 6; bases outside the gene matches: 3. In germline, CDR1 is MDHEN, CDR2 SYDVKM. This CDR3 is built from 12 residues. CDR3 sequence: CASRWTGSEAFF. The CDR3 nucleotides read TGTGCCAGCAGATGGACAGGGTCTGAAGCTTTCTTT.

The rearrangement uses TRBV4-1 and TRBJ1-4; D is unresolved. V lost 3 bases to trimming and J lost 0 bases, with 20 bases between them. CDR3 size: 19 residues. The germline V gene encodes CDR1 MGHRA and CDR2 YSYEKL. The chain's CDR3 is CASSHRQFRGSATNEKLFF. The CDR3, as DNA: TGCGCCAGCAGCCACCGTCAATTCCGCGGGAGTGCAACTAATGAAAAACTGTTTTTT.

The rearrangement uses TRBV6-2 or TRBV6-3 and TRBJ1-1; 9 bases are a match to TRBD1. Trimming cost V 0 bases and J 5 bases; bases outside gene matches: 1. This CDR3 has 14 residues. Germline V lookup: CDR1 MNHEY, CDR2 SVGEGT. This CDR3 reads CASSYSGQGTEAFF. CDR3 nucleotides: TGTGCCAGCAGTTACTCGGGACAGGGTACTGAAGCTTTCTTT.

The chain employs TRBV7-2 and TRBJ2-3; 7 bases align to TRBD1. The CDR3 loop spans 12 amino acids. Trimming at V came to 5 bases and at J to 7 bases, leaving 3 bases not matched to a gene. Per germline, CDR1 SGHTA and CDR2 FQGNSA. CDR3 sequence (DNA): TGTGCCAGCAGCGTACAGGGGAATACGCAGTATTTT. This gives the protein CASSVQGNTQYF.

DNA of the CDR3: TGTGCCAGCAGCAGGGCTAGCGGGGTAGATACGCAGTATTTT. This translates into CASSRASGVDTQYF. The V call is TRBV9, the J call TRBJ2-3; 9 bases line up with TRBD2. After removal of 4 bases from V and 5 bases from J, the junction contained 5 bases not matched to a gene. The CDR3 length is 14 residues. Germline V gene sequence: CDR1 SGDLS, CDR2 YYNGEE.

This chain connects TRBV6-5 to TRBJ1-2, with D possibly TRBD1 on 6 matching bases. V lost 2 bases and J lost 3, with 7 bases in between. The CDR3 is 13 amino acids. Germline V lookup: CDR1 MNHEY, CDR2 SVGAGI. The CDR3 region has the DNA TGTGCCAGCAGTTACAGGACAGACTATGGCTACACCTTC. Its translation: CASSYRTDYGYTF.

The V gene is TRBV18, the J gene TRBJ1-6; TRBD1 agrees at 8 bases. V was pared by 2 bases and J by 9 bases, with 6 bases of the junction left unmatched. From germline, CDR1 is KGHSH and CDR2 LQKENI. This CDR3 region has 15 residues. CDR3 bases: TGTGCCAGCTCACCAATTCAGGGGGCAGGTTCACCCCTCCACTTT. This translates into CASSPIQGAGSPLHF.

J is TRBJ2-5 and V is TRBV24-1, with TRBD1 identical over 10 bases. V trimming: 4 bases; J trimming: 2 bases; junction bases outside the gene matches: 3. The V gene's germline CDR1 is KGHDR and CDR2 SFDVKD. This CDR3 is 15 amino acids long. The CDR3 DNA follows: TGTGCCACCAGTGAGTGGGGACAGGGGCAAGAGACCCAGTACTTC. Its translation is CATSEWGQGQETQYF.

The rearrangement uses TRBV7-9 and TRBJ2-7; tentatively, D is TRBD2 (6 bases). Germline V gene lookup returns CDR1 SEHNR and CDR2 FQNEAQ (reference sequence). This CDR3 is 12 amino acids long. V was clipped by 6 bases and J by 6 bases, with 12 bases between them. The CDR3 bases are TGTGCCAGCAGGACTAGTCTCGGCGAGCAGTACTTC. Encoded protein: CASRTSLGEQYF.

The chain has TRBV3-1 (or the pseudogene TRBV3-2) and TRBJ2-3; 8 bases agree with TRBD2. The CDR3 contains 15 residues. The germline V gene has CDR1 LGHDT and CDR2 YNNKEL (reference sequence). V was clipped by 0 bases and J by 6 bases; unmatched bases: 5. The CDR3 here is CASSQDPGGADTQYF. CDR3 bases: TGTGCCAGCAGCCAAGATCCGGGGGGGGCGGATACGCAGTATTTT.

CDR3 residues: CASSRTGRDTEAFF. CDR3 DNA sequence: TGCGCCAGCAGTCGGACAGGCAGGGACACTGAAGCTTTCTTT. The chain carries TRBV4-3 and TRBJ1-1; 7 bases are a match to TRBD1. CDR1 LGHNA and CDR2 YSLEER come from the germline V gene. The trim removed 6 bases at V and 3 bases at J, leaving 7 bases unmatched. The CDR3 contains 14 residues.

The chain is built from TRBV6-1 and TRBJ1-1; no clear D. CDR3 size: 14 residues. CDR1 is MNHNS and CDR2 is SASEGT in the germline V gene. Trimming cost V 0 bases and J 0 bases, with 5 bases left between them. Here the CDR3 DNA reads TGTGCCAGCAGTGAAGCGGCGGTGAACACTGAAGCTTTCTTT. Residues: CASSEAAVNTEAFF.

V and J are TRBV7-2 and TRBJ2-7; tentative D call: TRBD1 (6 bases). Trimming removed 5 bases from V and 2 bases from J, with 13 bases in between. CDR1 and CDR2 (germline): SGHTA, FQGNSA. The CDR3 contains 14 residues. The CDR3 bases are TGTGCCAGCAGCACCCGACAGGTTCCCTACGAGCAGTACTTC. Translated: CASSTRQVPYEQYF.

This chain uses TRBV5-1 with TRBJ2-3, with D maybe TRBD1 (5 bases). Per the germline V gene, CDR1 is SGHRS and CDR2 is YFSETQ. This CDR3 is 15 amino acids long. Trimming removed 5 bases at V and 0 bases at J, with 13 bases between. The CDR3 nucleotides read TGCGCCAGCAGAAACCAGGGCCTTAGCACAGATACGCAGTATTTT. This sequence encodes CASRNQGLSTDTQYF.

V is TRBV19 and J is TRBJ2-5; perhaps TRBD1 as D (5 bases). Trimming cost V 5 bases and J 5 bases, with 12 bases left between them. Germline-derived CDR1 and CDR2 are LNHDA and SQIVND (reference sequence). The CDR3 has 13 residues. The CDR3 DNA reads as TGTGCCAGTAGTTCTTCAGGGCGGGAGACCCAGTACTTC. It encodes CASSSSGRETQYF.

This CDR3 is CASSQGGEKLFF. CDR3 DNA: TGTGCCAGCAGCCAAGGAGGCGAAAAACTGTTTTTT. This sequence joins TRBV3-1 (or the pseudogene TRBV3-2) and TRBJ1-4; no definite D call. CDR3 length equals 12 residues. Germline-derived CDR1 and CDR2 are LGHDT and YNNKEL (reference sequence). V was pared by 1 base and J by 8 bases, with 5 bases between.

This clone has just a few counts. Here the CDR3 reads CATRAGSSYNEQFF. DNA for the CDR3: TGTGCCACCCGGGCGGGGAGCTCCTACAATGAGCAGTTCTTC. The chain has TRBV19 and TRBJ2-1; perhaps TRBD2 as D (6 bases). Trimming left V 10 bases short and J 0 bases short, with 13 bases between. The CDR3 extends over 14 amino acids. Germline lookup yields CDR1 LNHDA and CDR2 SQIVND (reference sequence).

This clone was detected a few times. The chain has TRBV28 and TRBJ1-2; D unresolved. From germline, CDR1 is MDHEN and CDR2 SYDVKM. CDR3 length: 13 residues. The V and J ends lost 6 bases and 4 bases respectively, with 12 bases between them. Written as DNA, the CDR3 is TGTGCCAGCAGCCTACCGGAGCTCTATGGCTACACCTTC. It encodes CASSLPELYGYTF.

This CDR3 reads CASSPTETSTDTQYF. DNA of the CDR3: TGCGCCAGCAGCCCGACTGAGACTAGCACAGATACGCAGTATTTT. V is TRBV5-1 and J is TRBJ2-3; no clear D gene. The CDR3 extends over 15 amino acids. Between the trimmed V and J ends, which lost 4 bases and 0 bases, there was a span of 12 bases. Germline CDR1 is SGHRS and CDR2 is YFSETQ. Variable domain in full (rest from reference TRBV5-1 and TRBJ2-3): KAGVTQTPRYLIKTRGQQVTLSCSPISGHRSVSWYQQTPGQGLQFLFEYFSETQRNKGNFPGRFSGRQFSNSRSEMNVSTLELGDSALYLCASSPTETSTDTQYFGPGTRLTVL.

V and J are TRBV6-6 and TRBJ2-7, with D hard to call. CDR1 MNHNY and CDR2 SVGAGI come from the germline V gene (reference sequence). The CDR3 spans 15 residues. The ends were cut back, 0 bases at V and 6 bases at J, with 15 bases in the middle. The CDR3 loop is CASSYSRSRWAEQYF. The CDR3 DNA reads as TGTGCCAGCAGTTACTCACGGTCCCGGTGGGCCGAGCAGTACTTC.

The V call is TRBV6-5, the J call TRBJ1-2; D gene uncertain. This CDR3 spans 14 amino acids. From germline, CDR1 is MNHEY and CDR2 SVGAGI. The germline V and J ends were trimmed by 3 bases and 0 bases, with 8 bases remaining between them. CDR3 bases: TGTGCCAGCAGTTATTTTGGGCCTAACTATGGCTACACCTTC. This gives the protein CASSYFGPNYGYTF.